The 2 T cell receptor beta chains listed next were all sequenced from one sample in a study of CD8 T cells in Susac syndrome. When the RNA was reverse transcribed, random hexamers were used with an input of about 0.5 to 1 ug. TCRdb fed the immunoSEQ multiplex PCR reads into MiXCR, producing one record per CDR3 protein. Among around 190,000 distinct CDR3 sequences, 85% to 95% were seen once, and the ten largest hold 0.1%. The sample taken for sequencing was CD4+ T cells from PBMCs. These receptors all stem from a human donor in good health.

The J gene is TRBJ2-1, the V gene TRBV14, with no clear D. This CDR3 has 14 amino acids. The germline V gene encodes CDR1 SGHDN and CDR2 FVKESK. Trimming stripped 1 base from V and 5 bases from J, with 9 bases between. The CDR3 loop is CASSQVRSHNEQFF. The DNA of the CDR3 is TGTGCCAGCAGCCAAGTGCGGAGCCACAATGAGCAGTTCTTC.

V and J are TRBV20-1 and TRBJ1-2, with D uncertain. The CDR3 runs 11 residues. With 8 bases removed from V and 4 bases from J, the gap between germline ends came to 11 bases. CDR1 is DFQATT and CDR2 is SNEGSKA in the germline V gene (reference sequence). The DNA for the CDR3 is TGCAGTCAATTGGAACCCTATGGCTACACCTTC. This gives the protein CSQLEPYGYTF.